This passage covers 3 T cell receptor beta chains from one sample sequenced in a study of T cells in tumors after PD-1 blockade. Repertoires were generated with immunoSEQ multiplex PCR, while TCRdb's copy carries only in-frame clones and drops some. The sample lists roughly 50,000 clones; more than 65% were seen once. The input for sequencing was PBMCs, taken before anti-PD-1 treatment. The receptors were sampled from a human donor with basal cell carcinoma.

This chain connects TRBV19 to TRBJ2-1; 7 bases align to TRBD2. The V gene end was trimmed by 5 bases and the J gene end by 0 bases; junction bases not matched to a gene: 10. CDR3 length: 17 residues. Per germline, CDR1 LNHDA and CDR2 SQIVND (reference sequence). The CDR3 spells CASSDQWGGSSYNEQFF. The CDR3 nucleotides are TGTGCCAGTAGTGATCAGTGGGGAGGGAGCTCCTACAATGAGCAGTTCTTC.

CDR3 sequence (DNA): TGTGCCAGCAGAAGCAGGGGGCAAGAGACCCAGTACTTC. Its protein product is CASRSRGQETQYF. The chain uses TRBV12-3 or TRBV12-4 and TRBJ2-5; 7 bases fit TRBD1. The CDR3 loop spans 13 amino acids. The V segment lost 6 bases and the J segment 2 bases; nucleotides outside the gene matches: 3.

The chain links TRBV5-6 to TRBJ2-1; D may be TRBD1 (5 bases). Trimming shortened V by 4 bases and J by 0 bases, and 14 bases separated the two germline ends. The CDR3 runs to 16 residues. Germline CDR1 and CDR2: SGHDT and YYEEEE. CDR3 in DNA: TGTGCCAGCAGCCTATACAGGTTGAGCTCCTACAATGAGCAGTTCTTC. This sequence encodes CASSLYRLSSYNEQFF.